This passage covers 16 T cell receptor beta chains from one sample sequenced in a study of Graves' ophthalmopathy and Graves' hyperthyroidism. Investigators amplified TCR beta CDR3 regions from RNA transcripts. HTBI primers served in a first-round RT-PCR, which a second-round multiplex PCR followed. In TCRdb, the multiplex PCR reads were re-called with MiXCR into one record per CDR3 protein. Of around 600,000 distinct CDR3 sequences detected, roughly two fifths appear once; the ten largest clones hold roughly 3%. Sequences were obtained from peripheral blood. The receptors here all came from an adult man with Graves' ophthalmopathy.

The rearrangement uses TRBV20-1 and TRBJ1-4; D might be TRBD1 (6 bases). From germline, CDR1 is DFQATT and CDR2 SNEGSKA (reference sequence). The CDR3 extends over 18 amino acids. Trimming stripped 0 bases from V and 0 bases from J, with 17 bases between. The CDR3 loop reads CSAREEGVTGATNEKLFF. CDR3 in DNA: TGCAGTGCTAGAGAGGAGGGGGTTACAGGTGCAACTAATGAAAAACTGTTTTTT.

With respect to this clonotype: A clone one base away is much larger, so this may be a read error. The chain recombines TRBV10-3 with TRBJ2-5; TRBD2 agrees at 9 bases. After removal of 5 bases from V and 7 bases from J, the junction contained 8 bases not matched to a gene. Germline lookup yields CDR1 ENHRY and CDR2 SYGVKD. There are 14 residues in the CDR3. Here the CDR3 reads CAISIAGAPATQYF. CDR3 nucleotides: TGTGCCATCAGTATAGCGGGAGCCCCAGCGACCCAGTACTTC.

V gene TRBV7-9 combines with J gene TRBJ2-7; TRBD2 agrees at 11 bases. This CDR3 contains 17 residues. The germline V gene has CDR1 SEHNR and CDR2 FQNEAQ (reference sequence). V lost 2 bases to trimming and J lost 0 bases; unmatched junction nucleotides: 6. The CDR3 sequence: CASSLRRTSGSSYEQYF. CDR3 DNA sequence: TGTGCCAGCAGCTTAAGACGTACTAGCGGGAGCTCCTACGAGCAGTACTTC.

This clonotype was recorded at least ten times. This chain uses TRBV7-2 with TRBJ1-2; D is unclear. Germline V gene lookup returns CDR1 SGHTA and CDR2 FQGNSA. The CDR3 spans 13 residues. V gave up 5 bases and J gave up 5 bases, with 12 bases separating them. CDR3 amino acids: CASSPQTDYGYTF. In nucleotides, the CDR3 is TGTGCCAGCAGCCCTCAGACCGATTATGGCTACACCTTC.

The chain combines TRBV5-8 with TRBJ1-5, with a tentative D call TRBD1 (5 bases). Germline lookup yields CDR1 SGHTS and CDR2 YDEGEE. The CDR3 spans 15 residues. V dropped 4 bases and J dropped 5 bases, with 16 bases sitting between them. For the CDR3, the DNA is TGTGCCAGCAGCCAAGATGGGGCGGGGGATCAGCCCCAGCATTTT. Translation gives CASSQDGAGDQPQHF.

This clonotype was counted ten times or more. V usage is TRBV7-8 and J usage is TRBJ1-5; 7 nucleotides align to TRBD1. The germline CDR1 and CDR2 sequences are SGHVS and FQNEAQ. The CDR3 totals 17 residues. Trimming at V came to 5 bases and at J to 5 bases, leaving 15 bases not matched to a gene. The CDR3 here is CASSHSRDRGLDQPQHF. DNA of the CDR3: TGTGCCAGCAGCCACTCCCGGGACAGAGGCTTGGATCAGCCCCAGCATTTT. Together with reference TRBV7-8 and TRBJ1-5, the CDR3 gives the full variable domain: GAGVSQSPRYKVAKRGQDVALRCDPISGHVSLFWYQQALGQGPEFLTYFQNEAQLDKSGLPSDRFFAERPEGSVSTLKIQRTQQEDSAVYLCASSHSRDRGLDQPQHFGDGTRLSIL.

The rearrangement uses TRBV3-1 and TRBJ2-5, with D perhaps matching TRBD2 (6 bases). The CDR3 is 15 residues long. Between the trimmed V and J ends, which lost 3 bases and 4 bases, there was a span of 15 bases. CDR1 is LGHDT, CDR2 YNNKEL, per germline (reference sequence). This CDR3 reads CASSQTSGSRETQYF. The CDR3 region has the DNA TGTGCCAGCAGCCAGACCAGCGGGTCGAGAGAGACCCAGTACTTC.

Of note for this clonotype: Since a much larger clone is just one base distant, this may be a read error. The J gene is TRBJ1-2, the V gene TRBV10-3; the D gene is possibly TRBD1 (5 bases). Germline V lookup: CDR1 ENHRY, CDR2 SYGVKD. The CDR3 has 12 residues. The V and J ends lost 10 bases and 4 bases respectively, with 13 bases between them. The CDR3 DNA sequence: TGTGCCACCATGGGACGGCTCTATGGCTACACCTTC. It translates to CATMGRLYGYTF.

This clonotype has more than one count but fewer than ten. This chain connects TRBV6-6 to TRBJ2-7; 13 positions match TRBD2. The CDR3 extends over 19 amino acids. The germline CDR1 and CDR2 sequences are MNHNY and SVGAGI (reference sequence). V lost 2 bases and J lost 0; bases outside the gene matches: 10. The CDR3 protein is CASSYLSAGLAGLSYEQYF. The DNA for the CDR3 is TGTGCCAGCAGTTACCTCAGCGCGGGACTAGCGGGGCTCTCCTACGAGCAGTACTTC.

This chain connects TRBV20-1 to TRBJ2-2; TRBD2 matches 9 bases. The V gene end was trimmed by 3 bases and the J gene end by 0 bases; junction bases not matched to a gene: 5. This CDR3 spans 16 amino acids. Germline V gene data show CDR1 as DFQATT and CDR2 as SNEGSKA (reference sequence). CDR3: CSARGSGGANTGELFF. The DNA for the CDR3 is TGCAGTGCTAGGGGTAGCGGGGGCGCGAACACCGGGGAGCTGTTTTTT.

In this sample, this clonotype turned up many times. CDR3 residues: CASSFSVAETQYF. As DNA, the CDR3 is TGTGCCAGCAGCTTTAGCGTAGCGGAGACCCAGTACTTC. V gene TRBV11-3 combines with J gene TRBJ2-5; D is perhaps TRBD2 (5 bases). The germline CDR1 and CDR2 sequences are SGHNT and YENEEA. Trimming took off 3 bases at V and 5 bases at J, with 10 bases between the two ends. The CDR3 is 13 amino acids.

The CDR3 loop is CSADDNYGYTIYF. The CDR3 region has the DNA TGCAGCGCGGACGATAACTATGGCTACACCATATATTTT. V usage is TRBV29-1 and J usage is TRBJ1-3; D unclear. V was clipped by 7 bases and J by 8 bases, with 18 bases between them. This CDR3 region has 13 residues. The germline V gene encodes CDR1 SQVTM and CDR2 ANQGSEA.

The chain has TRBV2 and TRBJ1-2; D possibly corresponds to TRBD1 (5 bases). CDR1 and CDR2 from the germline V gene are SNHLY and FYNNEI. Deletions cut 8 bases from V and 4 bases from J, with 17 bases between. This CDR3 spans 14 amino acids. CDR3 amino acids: CASVEVGDAYGYTF. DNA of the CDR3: TGTGCCAGCGTTGAAGTAGGGGATGCCTATGGCTACACCTTC.

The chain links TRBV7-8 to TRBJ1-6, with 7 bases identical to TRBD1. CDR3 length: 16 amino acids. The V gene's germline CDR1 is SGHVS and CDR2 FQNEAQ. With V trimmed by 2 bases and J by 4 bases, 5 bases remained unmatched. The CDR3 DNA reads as TGTGCCAGCAGCTTACCCCACAGGGGTTATAATTCACCCCTCCACTTT. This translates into CASSLPHRGYNSPLHF. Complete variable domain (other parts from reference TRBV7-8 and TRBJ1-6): GAGVSQSPRYKVAKRGQDVALRCDPISGHVSLFWYQQALGQGPEFLTYFQNEAQLDKSGLPSDRFFAERPEGSVSTLKIQRTQQEDSAVYLCASSLPHRGYNSPLHFGNGTRLTVT.

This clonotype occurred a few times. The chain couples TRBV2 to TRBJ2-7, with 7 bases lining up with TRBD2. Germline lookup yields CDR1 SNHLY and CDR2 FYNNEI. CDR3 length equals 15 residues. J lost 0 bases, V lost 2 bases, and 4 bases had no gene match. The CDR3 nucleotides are TGTGCCAGCAGTGAACCCGGGGGGTTCTCCTACGAGCAGTACTTC. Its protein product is CASSEPGGFSYEQYF.

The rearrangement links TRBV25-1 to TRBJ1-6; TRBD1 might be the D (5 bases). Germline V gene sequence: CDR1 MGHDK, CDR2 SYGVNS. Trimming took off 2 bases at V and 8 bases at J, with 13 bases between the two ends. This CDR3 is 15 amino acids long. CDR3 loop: CASSELRGADSPLHF. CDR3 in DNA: TGTGCCAGCAGTGAACTAAGGGGAGCAGATTCACCCCTCCACTTT.